A selection of T cell receptor beta chains follows, all from one sample in a study of early T cells in non-severe SARS-CoV-2 infection. Each CDR3 protein gets one entry after TCRdb re-called the 5' RACE reads with MiXCR. The table records 25,000 to 35,000 distinct CDR3 sequences, over 6.5% of them present only once. The sample was whole blood. These receptors originate from an adult who was a healthcare worker with PCR-confirmed SARS-CoV-2 infection or an uninfected control (not recorded which). CDR3s include the opening cysteine and the closing phenylalanine or tryptophan. The D gene is left open where the match is weak. Clone size is shown for a subset of rows, as once, few, many or a class of expanded clone.

>-|TRBJ2-5|-|TRBV5-5
CASSFWGSQETQYF
TGTGCCAGCAGCTTTTGGGGAAGCCAAGAGACCCAGTACTTC
>many|TRBJ1-2|-|TRBV6-6
CASSLRKGPVRGYTF
TGTGCCAGCAGTCTACGGAAAGGGCCAGTGCGCGGCTACACCTTC
>many|TRBJ1-1|-|TRBV29-1
CSGQQGFGAFF
TGCAGCGGTCAACAGGGCTTCGGAGCTTTCTTT
>many|TRBJ1-3|-|TRBV4-2
CASSQGLAGPGNTIYF
TGTGCCAGCAGCCAAGGGTTAGCAGGGCCTGGAAACACCATATATTTT
>many|TRBJ2-7|TRBD2|TRBV6-5
CASSLARGGGYEQYF
TGTGCCAGCAGCCTAGCCCGGGGGGGGGGCTACGAGCAGTACTTC
>few|TRBJ2-3|-|TRBV9
CASSAELTDTQYF
TGTGCCAGCAGCGCCGAGCTGACAGATACGCAGTATTTT
>many|TRBJ1-3|TRBD1|TRBV2
CASRAVAGGSGNTIYF
TGTGCCAGCAGGGCCGTCGCAGGGGGATCTGGAAACACCATATATTTT
>many|TRBJ2-7|TRBD1|TRBV9
CASSVQGASWEQYF
TGTGCCAGCAGCGTACAGGGGGCCTCATGGGAGCAGTACTTC
>few|TRBJ1-4|-|TRBV5-1
CASSGDTELFF
TGCGCCAGCAGCGGTGACACGGAACTGTTTTTT
>many|TRBJ1-1|-|TRBV6-5
CASSYSRGLSTEAFF
TGTGCCAGCAGTTACTCGAGAGGTTTGAGCACTGAAGCTTTCTTT
>many|TRBJ2-1|-|TRBV3-1
CASSQVFEQFF
TGTGCCAGCAGCCAAGTATTTGAGCAGTTCTTC
>-|TRBJ1-5|-|TRBV6-2/TRBV6-3
CASSYEGRGNQPQHF
TGTGCCAGCAGTTACGAGGGCAGAGGCAATCAGCCCCAGCATTTT
>many|TRBJ1-3|-|TRBV18
CASSPAGSISGNTIYF
TGTGCCAGCTCACCGGCGGGCTCAATATCTGGAAACACCATATATTTT
>many|TRBJ2-1|-|TRBV28
CASSLSLIREQFF
TGTGCCAGCAGTTTATCATTGATACGGGAGCAGTTCTTC
>many|TRBJ2-3|TRBD2|TRBV6-6
CASSYSWASGRAADTQYF
TGTGCCAGCAGTTACTCCTGGGCTAGCGGGAGGGCCGCAGATACGCAGTATTTT
>-|TRBJ2-7|TRBD2|TRBV20-1
CSPIGRAGLAGKDYEQYF
TGCAGTCCGATCGGCAGAGCAGGACTAGCGGGAAAGGACTACGAGCAGTACTTC
>-|TRBJ2-7|-|TRBV20-1
CSAPDSYEQYF
TGCAGTGCTCCGGACAGCTACGAGCAGTACTTC
>many|TRBJ2-7|-|TRBV11-1
CASSAQRYEQYF
TGTGCCAGCAGCGCACAAAGGTACGAGCAGTACTTC
>many|TRBJ2-5|TRBD2|TRBV9
CASSPRTSGSGETQYF
TGTGCCAGCAGCCCCCGGACTAGCGGGAGCGGAGAGACCCAGTACTTC
>many|TRBJ2-5|TRBD2|TRBV6-2/TRBV6-3
CASSIGLAMKETQYF
TGTGCCAGCAGTATCGGACTAGCGATGAAAGAGACCCAGTACTTC
>many|TRBJ1-1|-|TRBV5-1
CASSLAWGPGNTEAFF
TGCGCCAGCAGCTTGGCGTGGGGCCCAGGGAACACTGAAGCTTTCTTT
>medium-sized|TRBJ2-5|TRBD2|TRBV11-2
CASSLTSGQETQYF
TGTGCCAGCAGCCTTACTAGCGGGCAAGAGACCCAGTACTTC
>many|TRBJ2-3|TRBD1|TRBV28
CASSFGKTGGFTDTQYF
TGTGCCAGCAGTTTCGGCAAGACAGGGGGTTTCACAGATACGCAGTATTTT
>many|TRBJ2-5|-|TRBV5-1
CASSPDGGSQETQYF
TGCGCCAGCAGCCCCGATGGGGGTTCCCAAGAGACCCAGTACTTC
>-|TRBJ2-7|-|TRBV6-1
CASSERSYEQYF
TGTGCCAGCAGTGAACGAAGCTACGAGCAGTACTTC
>many|TRBJ1-2|TRBD1|TRBV6-1
CASTIRDSYGYTF
TGTGCCAGCACCATCCGGGACAGTTATGGCTACACCTTC
>many|TRBJ2-1|TRBD2|TRBV6-1
CASSEDGLAGNEQFF
TGTGCCAGCAGTGAAGACGGACTAGCGGGAAATGAGCAGTTCTTC
>many|TRBJ2-2|-|TRBV30
CAWSLDWAGTGELFF
TGTGCCTGGAGTCTCGACTGGGCCGGGACCGGGGAGCTGTTTTTT
>many|TRBJ2-7|-|TRBV2
CASSEQGNPYEQYF
TGTGCCAGCAGTGAGCAGGGGAACCCCTACGAGCAGTACTTC
>many|TRBJ2-7|-|TRBV7-8
CASSLRRGAERTYEQYF
TGTGCCAGCAGCCTTAGGCGAGGGGCGGAGAGGACCTACGAGCAGTACTTC
>-|TRBJ2-1|-|TRBV21-1
CASSKWTGATYNEQFF
TGTGCCAGCAGCAAATGGACAGGGGCGACCTACAATGAGCAGTTCTTC
>many|TRBJ2-5|TRBD2|TRBV6-5
CASSRGLAGGETQYF
TGTGCCAGCAGTAGGGGACTAGCGGGAGGAGAGACCCAGTACTTC
>many|TRBJ2-1|TRBD2|TRBV11-3
CASSLGVAGGGYNEQFF
TGTGCCAGCAGCTTAGGAGTAGCGGGAGGTGGCTACAATGAGCAGTTCTTC
>-|TRBJ2-7|-|TRBV28
CASSPQTGMAYEQYF
TGTGCCAGCAGTCCCCAAACAGGGATGGCCTACGAGCAGTACTTC
>-|TRBJ2-2|TRBD1|TRBV19
CASIQQGQGGTGELFF
TGTGCCAGTATCCAACAGGGACAGGGGGGCACCGGGGAGCTGTTTTTT
>many|TRBJ2-1|TRBD1|TRBV28
CASSSRLTGDNEQFF
TGTGCCAGCAGCTCGCGATTAACAGGGGATAATGAGCAGTTCTTC
>many|TRBJ2-1|TRBD2|TRBV7-6
CASSSGRASGNEQFF
TGTGCCAGCAGCTCAGGCCGGGCTAGCGGGAATGAGCAGTTCTTC
>-|TRBJ2-3|-|TRBV28
CASRFQDWGDTQYF
TGTGCCAGCAGGTTCCAGGATTGGGGAGATACGCAGTATTTT
>many|TRBJ2-1|-|TRBV27
CASSLSGARYNEQFF
TGTGCCAGCAGTTTATCAGGGGCGAGGTACAATGAGCAGTTCTTC
>many|TRBJ1-5|-|TRBV2
CASSGGRGGNQPQHF
TGTGCCAGCAGTGGGGGCAGGGGCGGCAATCAGCCCCAGCATTTT
>many|TRBJ2-7|TRBD2|TRBV20-1
CSAVAGGPNEQYF
TGCAGTGCAGTAGCGGGAGGGCCTAACGAGCAGTACTTC
>few|TRBJ2-7|-|TRBV20-1
CSANAGRGVYEQYF
TGCAGTGCCAATGCAGGCCGAGGGGTTTACGAGCAGTACTTC
>-|TRBJ2-7|TRBD1|TRBV5-1
CASSLEPGTGSNEQYF
TGCGCCAGCAGCTTGGAACCCGGGACAGGGAGCAACGAGCAGTACTTC
>many|TRBJ1-1|TRBD1|TRBV18
CASYPGGMNTEAFF
TGTGCCAGCTACCCAGGGGGGATGAACACTGAAGCTTTCTTT
>many|TRBJ2-7|TRBD1|TRBV20-1
CSAKSSGTGLYEQYF
TGCAGTGCTAAGTCGTCCGGGACAGGGCTATACGAGCAGTACTTC
>-|TRBJ2-3|-|TRBV7-6
CASSPDGGAKVTDTQYF
TGTGCCAGCAGCCCGGACGGAGGGGCTAAAGTAACAGATACGCAGTATTTT
>many|TRBJ2-3|-|TRBV24-1
CATSEPFMGSTDTQYF
TGTGCCACCAGTGAACCATTTATGGGCAGCACAGATACGCAGTATTTT
>many|TRBJ2-5|TRBD2|TRBV27
CASSLYPSGRAEETQYF
TGTGCCAGCAGTTTATATCCTAGCGGGAGGGCCGAGGAGACCCAGTACTTC
>few|TRBJ1-3|-|TRBV6-5
CASSWDGNSGNTIYF
TGTGCCAGCAGTTGGGACGGTAACTCTGGAAACACCATATATTTT
>few|TRBJ2-3|TRBD2|TRBV25-1
CASSDSHLLAGKRDTQYF
TGTGCCAGCAGTGATTCTCATTTACTAGCGGGAAAACGAGATACGCAGTATTTT
>many|TRBJ2-3|TRBD1|TRBV30
CAVETGVVDTQYF
TGTGCCGTGGAGACAGGGGTCGTAGATACGCAGTATTTT
>many|TRBJ1-3|-|TRBV9
CASSVGDGNTIYF
TGTGCCAGCAGCGTAGGGGACGGAAACACCATATATTTT
>many|TRBJ1-2|-|TRBV5-1
CASSLSTQANYGYTF
TGCGCCAGCAGCTTATCCACCCAGGCTAACTATGGCTACACCTTC
>many|TRBJ2-7|-|TRBV20-1
CSASSGGAYEQYF
TGCAGTGCTTCCAGCGGAGGAGCCTACGAGCAGTACTTC
>many|TRBJ2-7|-|TRBV20-1
CSAPVGTRGAYEQYF
TGCAGTGCTCCCGTGGGAACTAGGGGGGCCTACGAGCAGTACTTC